The next 15 T cell receptor beta chains were all read from a single sample in a study of T cells in Graves' hyperthyroidism and ophthalmopathy. RNA transcripts served as the template for amplifying TCR beta CDR3 regions. The HTBI primer set served for first-round RT-PCR of the TCR CDR3. TCRdb re-called the multiplex PCR reads through MiXCR, storing one row per CDR3 protein. The repertoire holds 750,000 to 950,000 distinct CDR3 sequences, with about 38% as singletons. Sequences were obtained from blood. The receptor source for this set is a man aged 18 to 29 with Graves' hyperthyroidism.

The chain recombines TRBV10-3 with TRBJ1-1; TRBD1 agrees at 8 bases. The CDR3 runs to 14 residues. V lost 2 bases, J lost 7 bases, and 6 bases stayed unmatched. Germline CDR1 and CDR2: ENHRY and SYGVKD. CDR3 in amino acids: CAISEMGTGGEAFF. CDR3 coding DNA: TGTGCCATCAGTGAGATGGGGACAGGCGGTGAAGCTTTCTTT.

The chain carries TRBV9 and TRBJ2-5; 11 positions match TRBD2. The CDR3 is 12 amino acids. V shed 10 bases, J shed 5 bases, and the junction held 4 bases outside the gene matches. Per germline, CDR1 SGDLS and CDR2 YYNGEE. The CDR3 loop is CARLAGCETQYF. In DNA, the CDR3 is TGTGCCCGACTAGCGGGATGCGAGACCCAGTACTTC.

The chain carries TRBV9 and TRBJ2-5, with D possibly being TRBD2 (5 bases). This CDR3 has 12 residues. Trimming stripped 0 bases from V and 7 bases from J, with 7 bases between. Germline loops: CDR1 SGDLS, CDR2 YYNGEE. DNA of the CDR3: TGTGCCAGCAGCGTAGAAAGCGGGACCCAGTACTTC. Translating gives CASSVESGTQYF.

The V and J genes are TRBV4-1 and TRBJ1-5; no clear D. The CDR3 is 18 amino acids. V was clipped by 0 bases and J by 1 base, with 16 bases between them. From germline, CDR1 is MGHRA and CDR2 YSYEKL. The CDR3 coding sequence is TGCGCCAGCAGCCAAGATCCCCCTCTTATGAAGAGCAATCAGCCCCAGCATTTT. It yields the protein CASSQDPPLMKSNQPQHF.

This clonotype showed up just a few times. The rearrangement uses TRBV19 and TRBJ1-5; 7 bases agree with TRBD1. The CDR3 is 19 amino acids. Germline loops: CDR1 LNHDA, CDR2 SQIVND (reference sequence). Trimming removed 0 bases from V and 0 bases from J; junction bases left unmatched: 11. Here the CDR3 reads CASSIDRRQGWNSNQPQHF. The CDR3 nucleotides read TGTGCCAGTAGTATAGATAGGAGACAGGGATGGAATAGCAATCAGCCCCAGCATTTT. Complete variable domain (other parts from reference TRBV19 and TRBJ1-5): DGGITQSPKYLFRKEGQNVTLSCEQNLNHDAMYWYRQDPGQGLRLIYYSQIVNDFQKGDIAEGYSVSREKKESFPLTVTSAQKNPTAFYLCASSIDRRQGWNSNQPQHFGDGTRLSIL.

Concerning this clonotype itself: A read error may be the cause here, since a much bigger clone is one base away. The V gene is TRBV12-3 or TRBV12-4, the J gene TRBJ1-5; 9 bases match TRBD1. The CDR3 runs to 15 residues. CDR3 in amino acids: CASTHRGLGNQHQHF. The CDR3 bases are TGTGCCAGCACCCACAGGGGGCTCGGCAATCAGCACCAGCATTTT.

This clonotype was found a few times. The rearrangement links TRBV9 to TRBJ2-2, with TRBD2 identical over 14 bases. This CDR3 region has 15 residues. The V gene's germline CDR1 is SGDLS and CDR2 YYNGEE. Unmatched junction bases numbered 1, after V lost 3 bases and J lost 6 bases. CDR3 in amino acids: CASSAGLAGAGELFF. The CDR3 DNA reads TGTGCCAGCAGCGCGGGACTAGCGGGAGCCGGGGAGCTGTTTTTT.

This clonotype was detected ten times or more. The rearrangement uses TRBV15 and TRBJ2-7, with 8 nucleotides matching TRBD2. V shed 4 bases, J shed 4 bases, and the junction held 6 bases outside the gene matches. Germline values: CDR1 LNHNV, CDR2 YYDKDF (reference sequence). The CDR3 runs to 14 residues. The CDR3 protein is CATSKSGSGYEQYF. The CDR3 coding sequence is TGTGCCACCAGCAAAAGCGGGAGCGGGTACGAGCAGTACTTC.

V is TRBV10-3 and J is TRBJ1-1; 7 bases match TRBD1. V lost 10 bases, J lost 3 bases, and 5 bases stayed unmatched. The CDR3 contains 12 residues. Looked up from germline, CDR1 is ENHRY and CDR2 is SYGVKD. CDR3 in amino acids: CATGTEDTEAFF. Written as DNA, the CDR3 is TGTGCCACCGGGACAGAAGACACTGAAGCTTTCTTT.

This chain connects TRBV5-1 to TRBJ1-1, with D possibly TRBD1 on 6 matching bases. The CDR3 extends over 15 amino acids. Germline CDR1 and CDR2: SGHRS and YFSETQ. With 7 bases removed from V and 1 base from J, the gap between germline ends came to 17 bases. CDR3 region: CASRTWVDRNTEAFF. CDR3 coding DNA: TGCGCCAGCCGCACCTGGGTGGACAGGAACACTGAAGCTTTCTTT.

This rearrangement joins TRBV20-1 to TRBJ2-7; D possibly corresponds to TRBD1 (5 bases). V lost 0 bases and J lost 2, with 11 bases in between. The germline V gene has CDR1 DFQATT and CDR2 SNEGSKA (reference sequence). CDR3 length: 14 amino acids. The CDR3 DNA is TGCAGTGCTAGAGATACTCAGGGTACCTACGAGCAGTACTTC. This translates into CSARDTQGTYEQYF.

The chain is built from TRBV9 and TRBJ1-2; no clear D. The CDR3 length is 12 residues. V was pared by 8 bases and J by 8 bases, with 16 bases between. CDR1 and CDR2 (germline): SGDLS, YYNGEE. Here the CDR3 DNA reads TGTGCCAGTAGTATATCCGGGAGAGGCTACACCTTC. Residues: CASSISGRGYTF.

This clonotype turned up a few times. One end of the junction varies from germline; a read error may be responsible. The chain recombines TRBV4-1 with TRBJ1-2, with D unresolved. The CDR3 totals 14 residues. Germline loops: CDR1 MGHRA, CDR2 YSYEKL. CDR3 residues: CASSLRRAGYGYTF. The CDR3 bases are TGTGCCAGCAGCTTGAGAAGGGCCGGCTATGGCTACACCTTC.

The DNA for the CDR3 is TGTGCCAGCAGCTGGGGCCCCGACGGCGAAAAACTGTTTTTT. This translates into CASSWGPDGEKLFF. The chain is built from TRBV7-2 and TRBJ1-4; D is possibly TRBD1 (5 bases). The CDR3 is 14 residues long. V gave up 4 bases and J gave up 8 bases, with 14 bases separating them. CDR1 and CDR2 from the germline V gene are SGHTA and FQGNSA.

The chain combines TRBV5-1 with TRBJ2-7; D is perhaps TRBD1 (5 bases). Per germline, CDR1 SGHRS and CDR2 YFSETQ. Trimming removed 0 bases at V and 0 bases at J, with 13 bases between. CDR3 length: 16 residues. This CDR3 reads CASSLGVRASSYEQYF. The CDR3 DNA sequence: TGCGCCAGCAGCTTGGGGGTCAGGGCGAGCTCCTACGAGCAGTACTTC. Together with reference TRBV5-1 and TRBJ2-7, the CDR3 gives the full variable domain: KAGVTQTPRYLIKTRGQQVTLSCSPISGHRSVSWYQQTPGQGLQFLFEYFSETQRNKGNFPGRFSGRQFSNSRSEMNVSTLELGDSALYLCASSLGVRASSYEQYFGPGTRLTVT.